This T cell receptor (beta chain) stems from a study of T cell responses to AZD1222 COVID-19 vaccine. As for the study in general: Second-dose recipients at about 4 or about 12 weeks were treated as one pooled group.

The CDR3 is made up of 15 amino acids. The germline CDR1 and CDR2 sequences are MGHDK and SYGVNS. V lost 3 bases to trimming and J lost 3 bases, with 11 bases between them. On this clone itself: The antigen is not known.

The study's findings and limits: At baseline, seropositivity was found in only a handful of AZD1222 recipients. White British donors predominated, females outnumbered males, and clonal diversity was possibly underestimated. Mapped onto spike, vaccine-associated CD4 TCRs spanned it and were dominant at 160-218 and 743-854.

Profiled with immunoSEQ multiplex PCR; TCRdb holds only in-frame clones, not every one. The sample holds around 150,000 clones, 94% seen once. The genes are TRBV25-1 and TRBJ1-4; D is possibly TRBD1 (5 bases). Sample: peripheral blood, taken on day 0 of AZD1222 vaccination. This clonotype was obtained from an adult in good health. The CDR3 DNA reads TGTGCCAGCAGTGATGGTCGGGGGGCTAATGAAAAACTGTTTTTT. It is translated as CASSDGRGANEKLFF.